Following are 17 T cell receptor beta chains from one sample sequenced in a study of spatial heterogeneity in lung cancer. TCRdb independently ran MiXCR on the 5' RACE reads; one entry per CDR3 protein. Found here are around 40,000 distinct CDR3 sequences, 6% to 9.5% of them singletons; the top ten hold approximately 8.8%. The time point here: blood at routine non-recurrence follow-up after resection. The sample was PBMCs, taken at follow-up. The receptors stem from a male donor with early-stage non-small cell lung cancer.

This clonotype was counted only a few times. The chain carries TRBV4-1 and TRBJ2-5; possible D gene TRBD1, 6 bases. Germline assignment: CDR1 MGHRA and CDR2 YSYEKL. Trimming left V 1 base short and J 5 bases short, with 11 bases between. This CDR3 has 14 residues. The CDR3 DNA is TGCGCCAGCAGCCAAGGGCAGGGGTCGGAGACCCAGTACTTC. Amino acid sequence: CASSQGQGSETQYF.

This clonotype was seen many times. The chain recombines TRBV30 with TRBJ2-7, with 11 nucleotides matching TRBD1. Germline V gene lookup returns CDR1 GTSNPN and CDR2 SVGIG (reference sequence). The CDR3 covers 14 residues. V lost 2 bases to trimming and J lost 6 bases; unmatched junction nucleotides: 6. CDR3 sequence: CAWSIGTGGPEQYF. The CDR3 DNA reads as TGTGCCTGGAGTATAGGGACAGGGGGACCCGAGCAGTACTTC.

In this sample, this clonotype turned up many times. The J gene is TRBJ2-1, the V gene TRBV7-8, with unresolved D. This CDR3 has 15 residues. Trimming left V 3 bases short and J 2 bases short, with 11 bases between. Germline values: CDR1 SGHVS, CDR2 FQNEAQ. The CDR3 DNA is TGTGCCAGCAGCTTCTTCCCAGGAGCCTACAATGAGCAGTTCTTC. Protein sequence: CASSFFPGAYNEQFF.

This clonotype was seen ten or more times. CDR3 DNA: TGTGCCTGGAGTGAGGGCAGGGCCAACGTCCTGACTTTC. It codes for CAWSEGRANVLTF. This chain links TRBV30 with TRBJ2-6, with D unclear. The CDR3 contains 13 residues. V gave up 1 base and J gave up 5 bases, with 6 bases separating them. CDR1 is GTSNPN and CDR2 is SVGIG in the germline V gene (reference sequence). The whole variable domain, filled in from reference TRBV30 and TRBJ2-6, reads SQTIHQWPATLVQPVGSPLSLECTVEGTSNPNLYWYRQAAGRGLQLLFYSVGIGQISSEVPQNLSASRPQDRQFILSSKKLLLSDSGFYLCAWSEGRANVLTFGAGSRLTVL.

This clonotype was detected ten times or more. The chain employs TRBV2 and TRBJ1-2, with no clear D. Germline V gene lookup returns CDR1 SNHLY and CDR2 FYNNEI. V dropped 1 base and J dropped 1 base, with 7 bases sitting between them. This CDR3 comprises 14 residues. DNA of the CDR3: TGTGCCAGCAGTGAAGAACGGGTTAACTATGGCTACACCTTC. Residues: CASSEERVNYGYTF.

This clonotype was detected many times. The chain is built from TRBV30 and TRBJ2-5; the match to TRBD1 covers 8 bases. The CDR3 sequence is 19 residues long. V was clipped by 4 bases and J by 7 bases; unmatched bases: 26. Germline lookup yields CDR1 GTSNPN and CDR2 SVGIG (reference sequence). The CDR3 spells CAWTKTSQDRGDFVGTQYF. CDR3 DNA sequence: TGTGCCTGGACTAAAACCTCCCAAGACAGGGGCGACTTTGTGGGGACCCAGTACTTC.

This clonotype has at least ten counts. The rearrangement joins TRBV11-2 to TRBJ2-7, with 12 bases lining up with TRBD2. V lost 3 bases to trimming and J lost 2 bases; unmatched junction nucleotides: 2. This CDR3 spans 15 amino acids. Germline V CDR1 and CDR2: SGHAT, FQNNGV. CDR3: CASSFTSGGTYEQYF. The CDR3 DNA is TGTGCCAGCAGCTTTACTAGCGGGGGGACCTACGAGCAGTACTTC. Variable domain in full (rest from reference TRBV11-2 and TRBJ2-7): EAGVAQSPRYKIIEKRQSVAFWCNPISGHATLYWYQQILGQGPKLLIQFQNNGVVDDSQLPKDRFSAERLKGVDSTLKIQPAKLEDSAVYLCASSFTSGGTYEQYFGPGTRLTVT.

At least ten counts were recorded for this clonotype. The CDR3 sequence: CSAGDSEMGNTEAFF. For the CDR3, the DNA is TGCAGTGCTGGGGACAGCGAGATGGGTAACACTGAAGCTTTCTTT. This chain links TRBV20-1 with TRBJ1-1; 7 positions match TRBD1. Per germline, CDR1 DFQATT and CDR2 SNEGSKA (reference sequence). The CDR3 totals 15 residues. J was trimmed by 2 bases and V by 5 bases; bases with no gene match: 11.

This clonotype was detected many times. The V call is TRBV7-9, the J call TRBJ2-3; 8 bases agree with TRBD2. CDR1 and CDR2 (germline): SEHNR, FQNEAQ (reference sequence). V dropped 11 bases and J dropped 3; count of bases not matched to a gene: 10. The CDR3 is 14 amino acids. The CDR3 bases are TGTGCCCTCGGGAGGGGAGAGAGAACAGATACGCAGTATTTT. Protein product: CALGRGERTDTQYF.

This clonotype was picked up many times. The V gene is TRBV4-1, the J gene TRBJ2-2; TRBD1 matches at 10 bases. The germline gives CDR1 MGHRA, CDR2 YSYEKL. After removal of 0 bases from V and 5 bases from J, the junction contained 9 bases not matched to a gene. The CDR3 consists of 18 residues. CDR3 bases: TGCGCCAGCAGCCAAGACATCGACAGGGGGCGTCAAACCGGGGAGCTGTTTTTT. It encodes CASSQDIDRGRQTGELFF.

This clonotype is classed as medium-sized (0.01 to 0.1%). An end of the junction differs from the germline gene, which may be a read error. The chain links TRBV7-7 to TRBJ2-1; TRBD1 agrees at 7 bases. Germline V gene data show CDR1 as SSHAT and CDR2 as FNYEAQ (reference sequence). The CDR3 runs 15 residues. This CDR3 reads CASSLDRSSYNEQFF. DNA of the CDR3: TGTGCTAGCAGCTTGGACAGGAGCTCCTACAATGAGCAGTTCTTC.

The J gene is TRBJ2-1, the V gene TRBV18; tentative D call: TRBD1 (5 bases). The ends were cut back, 2 bases at V and 7 bases at J, with 12 bases in the middle. The CDR3 totals 14 residues. Looked up from germline, CDR1 is KGHSH and CDR2 is LQKENI. The CDR3 DNA reads as TGTGCCAGCTCACCAGAGGCAGGGCAGAATGAGCAGTTCTTC. Translating it yields CASSPEAGQNEQFF.

This clonotype was recorded a few times. This sequence joins TRBV3-1 and TRBJ2-1; D unclear. CDR3 size: 15 residues. Trimming took 0 bases from V and 5 from J, leaving 11 bases between them. The germline CDR1 and CDR2 sequences are LGHDT and YNNKEL (reference sequence). CDR3 sequence (DNA): TGTGCCAGCAGCCAAGAGTGGGGTGGCCACAATGAGCAGTTCTTC. Translated, it gives CASSQEWGGHNEQFF.

This clonotype was seen repeatedly, ten times or more. The rearrangement uses TRBV14 and TRBJ2-3; D is unclear. Trimming took off 4 bases at V and 6 bases at J, with 11 bases between the two ends. Germline loops: CDR1 SGHDN, CDR2 FVKESK. CDR3 size: 13 residues. The chain's CDR3 is CASSRFDSDTQYF. The CDR3 DNA reads TGTGCCAGCAGCCGTTTTGACTCGGATACGCAGTATTTT.

This clonotype was seen ten or more times. The chain combines TRBV7-9 with TRBJ2-2; D uncertain. This CDR3 comprises 15 residues. Germline V CDR1 and CDR2: SEHNR, FQNEAQ (reference sequence). V was clipped by 5 bases and J by 2 bases, with 12 bases between them. The DNA of the CDR3 is TGTGCCAGCAGCCCCCCAGGATTCAACACCGGGGAGCTGTTTTTT. This codes for CASSPPGFNTGELFF.

This clonotype appeared a few times. CDR3 sequence (DNA): TGTGCCAGGGGGAAGGGACGCAGATCTGACCGCACCTTC. As protein: CARGKGRRSDRTF. The V call is TRBV9, the J call TRBJ1-2; perhaps TRBD1 as D (5 bases). Trimming took off 8 bases at V and 13 bases at J, with 24 bases between the two ends. Germline V gives CDR1 SGDLS, CDR2 YYNGEE. This CDR3 spans 13 amino acids.

The CDR3 loop is CANSQGASTDTQYF. The DNA for the CDR3 is TGTGCCAACTCACAGGGGGCTAGCACAGATACGCAGTATTTT. The chain has TRBV2 and TRBJ2-3; 9 bases fit TRBD1. The ends lost 10 bases at V and 0 bases at J; junction bases unmatched: 5. This CDR3 has 14 residues. In germline, CDR1 is SNHLY, CDR2 FYNNEI.